This T cell receptor (beta chain) was recorded in a study of T cell repertoires in cytomegalovirus infection. Turning to the study itself: Alongside well-studied HLA-B-restricted CMV epitopes, recently identified HLA-C-restricted CMV epitopes were also used. Carrying CMV and the relevant HLA type showed in public TCR beta signatures. Study-level findings and limits: CMV-specific HLA-C-restricted TCR beta clonotypes dominated the ex vivo response.

About this clonotype itself: Its antigen remains unidentified.

TCRdb redid the calling of the reads with MiXCR, one entry per CDR3 protein. The sample lists 200,000 or so distinct CDR3 sequences; less than 50% were seen once. This material consisted of CD8+ T cells from cultured PBMCs, taken from culture after CMV antigen stimulation. The origin of this receptor is a human donor in good health (CMV status not recorded). Some clones in this sample may be carry-over from other donors' samples.

The CDR3 region has the DNA TGTGCCAGCAGTCCCTTTAGGGGGGGGGCCACAGATACGCAGTATTTT. This encodes CASSPFRGGATDTQYF. V is TRBV6-1 and J is TRBJ2-3; D is possibly TRBD2 (7 bases). Germline V gene data show CDR1 as MNHNS and CDR2 as SASEGT. Trimming cost V 5 bases and J 2 bases, with 17 bases left between them. The length of the CDR3 is 16 residues.